This T cell receptor (beta chain) was captured in a study of T cells after yellow fever vaccination. TCRdb fed the 5' RACE reads into MiXCR, producing one record per CDR3 protein. Of about 350,000 distinct CDR3 sequences in the sample, over 3.5% were seen once. The CDR3 sequence is 14 residues long. CDR1 is LNHDA and CDR2 is SQIVND in the germline V gene (reference sequence). Trimming stripped 4 bases from V and 3 bases from J, with 9 bases between. Study-wide results and caveats: Contamination of FACS-sorted repertoires by abundant clonotypes from the bulk population could occur.

Points on this clonotype: Its antigen is unidentified.

V usage is TRBV19 and J usage is TRBJ2-2; the D gene could be TRBD1 or TRBD2 (5 bases each). The sample in question was PBMCs, obtained 5 days after the yellow fever booster vaccination. The clonotype originates from a man aged 18 to 35 who received the YFV17D yellow fever vaccine. CDR3 sequence (DNA): TGTGCCAGTAGTAAGGGACCACACACCGGGGAGCTGTTTTTT. Its translation: CASSKGPHTGELFF.